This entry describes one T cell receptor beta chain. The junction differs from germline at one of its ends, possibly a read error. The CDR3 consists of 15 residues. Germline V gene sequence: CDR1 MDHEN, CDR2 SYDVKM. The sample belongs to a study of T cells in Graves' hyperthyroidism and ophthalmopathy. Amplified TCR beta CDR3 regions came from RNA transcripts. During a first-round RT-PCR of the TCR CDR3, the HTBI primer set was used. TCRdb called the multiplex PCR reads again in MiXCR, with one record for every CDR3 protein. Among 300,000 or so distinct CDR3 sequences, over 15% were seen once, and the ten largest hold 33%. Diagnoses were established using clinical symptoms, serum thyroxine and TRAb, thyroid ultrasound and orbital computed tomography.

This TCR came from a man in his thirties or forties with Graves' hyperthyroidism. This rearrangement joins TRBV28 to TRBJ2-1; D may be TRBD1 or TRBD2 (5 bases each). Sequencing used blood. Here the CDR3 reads CASSFWGTAYNEQFF. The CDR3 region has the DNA TGTGCCAGCAGTTTTTGGGGGACGGCCTATAATGAGCAGTTCTTC.